This T cell receptor (beta chain) was found in a study of early T cells in non-severe SARS-CoV-2 infection. Study summary: The study sequenced bulk RNA from unsorted whole blood, with chains unpaired. Overall study findings and caveats: VDJdb-based matching was biased toward anti-spike CD8 responses and missed private and CD4 specificities.

In this sample, this clonotype turned up a few times. Its antigen is currently unknown. From germline, CDR1 is MDHEN and CDR2 SYDVKM. V lost 4 bases, J lost 4 bases, and 8 bases stayed unmatched. The CDR3 is 15 residues long. Individual cDNA molecules were tagged with unique molecular identifiers. TCRdb called the 5' RACE reads again in MiXCR, with one record for every CDR3 protein. In the table there are 35,000 to 40,000 distinct CDR3 sequences, around 3.9% of which are singletons. The chain joins TRBV28 to TRBJ2-7; 9 positions match TRBD2. The clonotype originates from an adult who was a healthcare worker with PCR-confirmed SARS-CoV-2 infection or an uninfected control (not recorded which). Sequencing used whole blood. CDR3 bases: TGTGCCAGCAGTTCGTATAGCGGGAGTTTATACGAGCAGTACTTC. It is translated as CASSSYSGSLYEQYF.